The clone carrying this T cell receptor beta chain was seen many times. This sample was included in a study of regulatory T cells in long-lasting Graves disease. The CDR3 consists of 11 residues. Between the trimmed V and J ends, which lost 3 bases and 9 bases, there was a span of 8 bases. Germline CDR1 is SGHAT and CDR2 is FQNNGV. For TCR beta, libraries came from iRepertoire HTBI primers and Arm-PCR of CDR3 regions. TCRdb analysed the multiplex PCR reads with MiXCR anew, one entry per CDR3 protein. The sample gives under 500,000 distinct CDR3 sequences, around 20% of which show up once; roughly 8% is in the top ten. Time point defined: persistent/refractory GD, antithyroid drugs over 5 years with positive TRAb. RNA isolated from PBMCs was used to make the TCR library.

This specimen consisted of peripheral blood mononuclear cells (PBMCs), obtained when the disease was refractory, from a patient treated with antithyroid drugs. This sequence originates from a female donor with Graves disease. The rearrangement joins TRBV11-2 to TRBJ1-1; unclear D gene. CDR3 sequence reads: CASSFTPQAFF. DNA of the CDR3: TGTGCCAGCAGCTTTACCCCCCAAGCTTTCTTT.